The 9 T cell receptor beta chains given below trace back to one sample, sequenced in a study of cytomegalovirus exposure and HLA in healthy donors. Primers for the PCR totalled 60 Vbeta and 13 Jbeta. Only in-frame clones appear in the TCRdb table, and some are missing; sequencing was by immunoSEQ multiplex PCR. The data show roughly 180,000 clones, more than 60% seen once. The sample comprised PBMCs. These receptors originate from a young woman in good health and CMV-seropositive.

The chain is built from TRBV11-2 and TRBJ2-7, with TRBD2 as a possible D gene (7 bases). V lost 6 bases to trimming and J lost 12 bases, with 18 bases between them. CDR3 length: 12 residues. Per germline, CDR1 SGHAT and CDR2 FQNNGV. CDR3 DNA sequence: TGTGCCAGCAGTTCGGGGGGCTCCCTCGGGTACTTC. Amino acid sequence: CASSSGGSLGYF.

This chain connects TRBV28 to TRBJ2-7, with a weak D call TRBD2 (5 bases). This CDR3 has 14 residues. Looked up from germline, CDR1 is MDHEN and CDR2 is SYDVKM. Trimming pared 6 bases from V and 0 bases from J, leaving 12 bases between. CDR3 region: CASRERLSSYEQYF. Here the CDR3 DNA reads TGTGCCAGCAGGGAGCGGCTTAGCTCCTACGAGCAGTACTTC.

The V gene is TRBV30, the J gene TRBJ2-7; tentative D call: TRBD2 (6 bases). V dropped 6 bases and J dropped 5 bases, with 17 bases sitting between them. Germline assignment: CDR1 GTSNPN and CDR2 SVGIG (reference sequence). This CDR3 region has 13 residues. In DNA, the CDR3 is TGTGCCTGCCACAGGAGGGCTCCTAACGAGCAGTACTTC. Translating it yields CACHRRAPNEQYF. Together with reference TRBV30 and TRBJ2-7, the CDR3 gives the full variable domain: SQTIHQWPATLVQPVGSPLSLECTVEGTSNPNLYWYRQAAGRGLQLLFYSVGIGQISSEVPQNLSASRPQDRQFILSSKKLLLSDSGFYLCACHRRAPNEQYFGPGTRLTVT.

V is TRBV7-9 and J is TRBJ2-1, with 7 bases aligning to TRBD2. The J segment lost 8 bases and the V segment lost 2 bases, leaving 3 bases of the junction unmatched. Per the germline V gene, CDR1 is SEHNR and CDR2 is FQNEAQ (reference sequence). The CDR3 extends over 13 amino acids. The CDR3 loop is CASSLSGGDEQFF. CDR3 nucleotides: TGTGCCAGCAGCTTATCGGGAGGCGATGAGCAGTTCTTC.

This chain connects TRBV4-3 to TRBJ1-3; D gene uncertain. CDR1 and CDR2 (germline): LGHNA, YSLEER. This CDR3 is built from 15 residues. V was cut by 5 bases and J by 2 bases, with 13 bases left in between. CDR3 sequence: CASSLGEGTGNTIYF. The CDR3 DNA reads TGCGCCAGCAGCTTGGGAGAGGGCACTGGAAACACCATATATTTT.

This chain uses TRBV6-5 with TRBJ1-5; D is uncertain. The germline V gene encodes CDR1 MNHEY and CDR2 SVGAGI. With 4 bases removed from V and 5 bases from J, the gap between germline ends came to 9 bases. The CDR3 extends over 13 amino acids. This CDR3 is CASSWGGDQPQHF. DNA for the CDR3: TGTGCCAGCAGTTGGGGAGGCGATCAGCCCCAGCATTTT.

The chain employs TRBV11-2 and TRBJ2-7; D is possibly TRBD2 (6 bases). CDR1 SGHAT and CDR2 FQNNGV come from the germline V gene. The CDR3 sequence is 13 residues long. V lost 5 bases to trimming and J lost 2 bases, with 10 bases between them. CDR3 region: CASSRGGTYEQYF. CDR3 DNA sequence: TGTGCCAGCAGCAGGGGAGGCACCTACGAGCAGTACTTC.

The chain combines TRBV5-1 with TRBJ2-7; possibly TRBD2 for D (7 bases). CDR3 length equals 15 residues. Germline V gene data show CDR1 as SGHRS and CDR2 as YFSETQ. V was trimmed by 4 bases and J by 2 bases, leaving 16 bases between them. The CDR3 DNA reads TGCGCCAGCAGCACACGAGGGGGGGACCCCTACGAGCAGTACTTC. It translates to CASSTRGGDPYEQYF.

This clone was seen a few times. The chain joins TRBV7-6 to TRBJ2-7; no clear D. The CDR3 spans 14 residues. CDR1 is SGHVS and CDR2 is FNYEAQ in the germline V gene. V was cut by 3 bases and J by 3 bases, with 12 bases left in between. This CDR3 reads CASSFMARNYEQYF. As DNA, the CDR3 is TGTGCCAGCAGCTTCATGGCCAGAAACTACGAGCAGTACTTC.